Listed below are T cell receptor beta chains from one sample, sequenced in a study of OX40 agonist ivuxolimab in advanced cancers. Assay: immunoSEQ multiplex PCR; the TCRdb copy retains only in-frame clones and omits some. The sample records about 77,000 clones, about 86% being singletons. Source: CD4+ or CD8+ T cells sorted from blood, taken in a trial of the OX40 agonist ivuxolimab. These TCRs come from an adult with an advanced solid tumor such as melanoma, head and neck, liver or kidney cancer. Both conserved end residues are part of each CDR3. Each record gives: clone size, D gene, J gene, V gene, CDR3 protein, CDR3 DNA. D genes are given only for firm matches. Clone size is not always given. Where it is, it says once, few, many or a class for expanded clones.

abundance: .
d_gene: .
j_gene: TRBJ1-4
v_gene: TRBV21-1
CDR3aa: CASSGRDRGGHREKLFF
CDR3nt: TGTGCCAGCAGTGGGCGGGACCGAGGGGGGCATCGGGAAAAACTGTTTTTT

abundance: .
d_gene: .
j_gene: TRBJ2-1
v_gene: TRBV23-1
CDR3aa: CASSQSRSADSSYNEQFF
CDR3nt: TGCGCCAGCAGTCAATCGCGCTCGGCGGACAGCTCCTACAATGAGCAGTTCTTC

abundance: few
d_gene: .
j_gene: TRBJ1-1
v_gene: TRBV6-5
CDR3aa: CASSPTQNTEAFF
CDR3nt: TGTGCCAGCAGTCCGACACAGAACACTGAAGCTTTCTTT

abundance: .
d_gene: .
j_gene: TRBJ1-1
v_gene: TRBV6-1
CDR3aa: CASSEPGLYTEAFF
CDR3nt: TGTGCCAGCAGTGAACCCGGGTTATACACTGAAGCTTTCTTT

abundance: .
d_gene: .
j_gene: TRBJ2-7
v_gene: TRBV4-2
CDR3aa: CASSQAGGERYEQYF
CDR3nt: TGTGCCAGCAGCCAAGCGGGCGGGGAGCGGTACGAGCAGTACTTC

abundance: .
d_gene: TRBD2
j_gene: TRBJ2-1
v_gene: TRBV9
CDR3aa: CASSTSGGSYNEQFF
CDR3nt: TGTGCCAGCAGCACCTCGGGGGGCTCCTACAATGAGCAGTTCTTC

abundance: .
d_gene: TRBD1
j_gene: TRBJ1-3
v_gene: TRBV7-2
CDR3aa: CASSFDRGPGNTIYF
CDR3nt: TGTGCCAGCAGCTTTGACAGGGGGCCTGGAAACACCATATATTTT

abundance: .
d_gene: .
j_gene: TRBJ2-7
v_gene: TRBV19
CDR3aa: CASSIGRDGYEQYF
CDR3nt: TGTGCCAGTAGTATCGGTAGGGACGGCTACGAGCAGTACTTC

abundance: .
d_gene: .
j_gene: TRBJ1-1
v_gene: TRBV7-9
CDR3aa: CASSRGQLNTEAFF
CDR3nt: TGTGCCAGCAGCCGTGGACAGTTGAACACTGAAGCTTTCTTT

abundance: .
d_gene: TRBD1
j_gene: TRBJ2-2
v_gene: TRBV18
CDR3aa: CASSPEPGQGDTGELFF
CDR3nt: TGTGCCAGCTCACCCGAACCGGGACAGGGGGACACCGGGGAGCTGTTTTTT

abundance: .
d_gene: .
j_gene: TRBJ2-7
v_gene: TRBV10-3
CDR3aa: CAIRAGTVSYEQYF
CDR3nt: TGTGCCATCAGGGCCGGGACTGTTTCCTACGAGCAGTACTTC

abundance: .
d_gene: .
j_gene: TRBJ1-2
v_gene: TRBV9
CDR3aa: CASSVRTVGDYGYTF
CDR3nt: TGTGCCAGCAGCGTACGGACAGTTGGGGACTATGGCTACACCTTC

abundance: .
d_gene: TRBD2
j_gene: TRBJ2-5
v_gene: TRBV7-9
CDR3aa: CASSFSSLAGTQGTQYF
CDR3nt: TGTGCCAGCAGCTTTTCTTCTTTAGCGGGAACGCAAGGGACCCAGTACTTC

abundance: .
d_gene: .
j_gene: TRBJ2-4
v_gene: TRBV18
CDR3aa: CASSPPMGTEGAKNIQYF
CDR3nt: TGTGCCAGCTCACCCCCTATGGGGACCGAAGGAGCCAAAAACATTCAGTACTTC

abundance: .
d_gene: TRBD1
j_gene: TRBJ2-1
v_gene: TRBV11-2
CDR3aa: CASSLEQGGQFF
CDR3nt: TGTGCCAGCAGCTTAGAACAGGGGGGGCAGTTCTTC

abundance: .
d_gene: .
j_gene: TRBJ1-1
v_gene: TRBV7-2
CDR3aa: CASSLAGSTMNTEAFF
CDR3nt: TGTGCCAGCAGCTTAGCCGGATCCACAATGAACACTGAAGCTTTCTTT

abundance: once
d_gene: .
j_gene: TRBJ2-3
v_gene: TRBV7-9
CDR3aa: CASSLIDTQYF
CDR3nt: TGTGCCAGCAGCTTAATTGATACGCAGTATTTT

abundance: .
d_gene: TRBD1
j_gene: TRBJ1-1
v_gene: TRBV6-1
CDR3aa: CASRHAGGNTEAFF
CDR3nt: TGTGCCAGCAGACATGCAGGGGGCAACACTGAAGCTTTCTTT

abundance: .
d_gene: .
j_gene: TRBJ2-2
v_gene: TRBV7-2
CDR3aa: CASSLYGGGKAGELFF
CDR3nt: TGTGCCAGCAGCTTATATGGAGGAGGGAAAGCCGGGGAGCTGTTTTTT

abundance: few
d_gene: .
j_gene: TRBJ2-3
v_gene: TRBV15
CDR3aa: CATSRAYSTDTQYF
CDR3nt: TGTGCCACCAGCAGAGCCTATTCCACAGATACGCAGTATTTT

abundance: .
d_gene: .
j_gene: TRBJ1-1
v_gene: TRBV29-1
CDR3aa: CSVEKAGLWTEAFF
CDR3nt: TGCAGCGTTGAGAAAGCCGGGTTGTGGACTGAAGCTTTCTTT

abundance: few
d_gene: .
j_gene: TRBJ1-6
v_gene: TRBV27
CDR3aa: CASSLRPGAYNSPLHF
CDR3nt: TGTGCCAGCAGCCTGCGGCCGGGAGCCTATAATTCACCCCTCCACTTT

abundance: .
d_gene: .
j_gene: TRBJ2-7
v_gene: TRBV9
CDR3aa: CASGGVASPSAEQYF
CDR3nt: TGTGCCAGCGGTGGGGTAGCTTCCCCCTCGGCCGAGCAGTACTTC

abundance: few
d_gene: .
j_gene: TRBJ1-6
v_gene: TRBV7-2
CDR3aa: CASSTSPTGYNSPLHF
CDR3nt: TGTGCCAGCAGCACGAGCCCAACGGGCTATAATTCACCCCTCCACTTT

abundance: .
d_gene: TRBD1
j_gene: TRBJ1-5
v_gene: TRBV6-1
CDR3aa: CASSLTGAIGQPQHF
CDR3nt: TGTGCCAGCAGCTTGACAGGGGCAATCGGTCAGCCCCAGCATTTT

abundance: .
d_gene: .
j_gene: TRBJ2-5
v_gene: TRBV18
CDR3aa: CASSPPAGQETQYF
CDR3nt: TGTGCCAGCTCACCACCTGCGGGACAAGAGACCCAGTACTTC

abundance: .
d_gene: .
j_gene: TRBJ2-7
v_gene: TRBV28
CDR3aa: CASSLGGAAIYEQYF
CDR3nt: TGTGCCAGCAGTTTAGGAGGGGCGGCTATTTACGAGCAGTACTTC

abundance: .
d_gene: .
j_gene: TRBJ2-1
v_gene: TRBV10-3
CDR3aa: CAIKSERANSYNEQFF
CDR3nt: TGTGCCATCAAATCGGAGCGGGCAAATTCCTACAATGAGCAGTTCTTC

abundance: .
d_gene: .
j_gene: TRBJ1-1
v_gene: TRBV7-9
CDR3aa: CASSPPGTGNTEAFF
CDR3nt: TGTGCCAGCAGCCCCCCAGGAACGGGGAACACTGAAGCTTTCTTT

abundance: .
d_gene: .
j_gene: TRBJ2-5
v_gene: TRBV7-7
CDR3aa: CASSLGGALYQETQYF
CDR3nt: TGTGCTAGCAGCTTAGGGGGAGCGTTGTACCAAGAGACCCAGTACTTC

abundance: .
d_gene: TRBD2
j_gene: TRBJ2-5
v_gene: TRBV25-1
CDR3aa: CASNQAGAWETQYF
CDR3nt: TGTGCCAGCAACCAAGCGGGAGCTTGGGAGACCCAGTACTTC

abundance: .
d_gene: .
j_gene: TRBJ1-2
v_gene: TRBV5-1
CDR3aa: CASAADRVSVYGYTF
CDR3nt: TGCGCCAGCGCGGCGGACAGAGTTTCGGTCTATGGCTACACCTTC

abundance: .
d_gene: TRBD2
j_gene: TRBJ2-3
v_gene: TRBV6-1
CDR3aa: CASIGLAASTDTQYF
CDR3nt: TGTGCCAGCATCGGACTAGCGGCGAGCACAGATACGCAGTATTTT

abundance: .
d_gene: .
j_gene: TRBJ1-2
v_gene: TRBV6-6
CDR3aa: CASTLRMDGDGYTF
CDR3nt: TGTGCCAGCACCCTAAGGATGGACGGCGATGGCTACACCTTC

abundance: .
d_gene: .
j_gene: TRBJ2-7
v_gene: TRBV18
CDR3aa: CASSPDYQAEQYF
CDR3nt: TGTGCCAGCTCACCAGATTATCAAGCCGAGCAGTACTTC

abundance: .
d_gene: TRBD2
j_gene: TRBJ2-5
v_gene: TRBV7-6
CDR3aa: CASSPGLAGSQIGETQYF
CDR3nt: TGTGCCAGCAGCCCGGGACTAGCGGGGTCACAGATAGGGGAGACCCAGTACTTC

abundance: once
d_gene: TRBD1
j_gene: TRBJ2-7
v_gene: TRBV6-6
CDR3aa: CASSPPPGQGFYEQYF
CDR3nt: TGTGCCAGCAGTCCGCCCCCGGGACAGGGCTTCTACGAGCAGTACTTC

abundance: once
d_gene: TRBD2
j_gene: TRBJ2-1
v_gene: TRBV19
CDR3aa: CASSTTSGVEQFEQFF
CDR3nt: TGTGCCAGTAGTACGACGAGCGGGGTCGAGCAATTTGAGCAGTTCTTC

abundance: .
d_gene: .
j_gene: TRBJ1-4
v_gene: TRBV2
CDR3aa: CASSQSGTTNEKLFF
CDR3nt: TGTGCCAGCAGTCAGTCGGGTACAACTAATGAAAAACTGTTTTTT

abundance: .
d_gene: .
j_gene: TRBJ2-2
v_gene: TRBV28
CDR3aa: CASSLPLSGELFF
CDR3nt: TGTGCCAGCAGTTTACCCCTGTCCGGGGAGCTGTTTTTT

abundance: .
d_gene: .
j_gene: TRBJ1-2
v_gene: TRBV7-8
CDR3aa: CASSFWGGGRSNGYTF
CDR3nt: TGTGCCAGCAGCTTTTGGGGTGGAGGTCGGAGTAATGGCTACACCTTC

abundance: .
d_gene: .
j_gene: TRBJ2-2
v_gene: TRBV9
CDR3aa: CASSLRFSDTGELFF
CDR3nt: TGTGCCAGCAGCCTTAGGTTTTCGGACACCGGGGAGCTGTTTTTT

abundance: .
d_gene: TRBD1
j_gene: TRBJ2-5
v_gene: TRBV10-3
CDR3aa: CAISESTGEETQYF
CDR3nt: TGTGCCATCAGTGAGTCGACAGGGGAAGAGACCCAGTACTTC

abundance: .
d_gene: TRBD2
j_gene: TRBJ2-3
v_gene: TRBV7-2
CDR3aa: CASSALAGGPMDTQYF
CDR3nt: TGTGCCAGCAGCGCACTAGCGGGAGGGCCTATGGATACGCAGTATTTT

abundance: .
d_gene: .
j_gene: TRBJ1-4
v_gene: TRBV25-1
CDR3aa: CASSATNEKLFF
CDR3nt: TGTGCCAGCAGTGCCACTAATGAAAAACTGTTTTTT

abundance: once
d_gene: .
j_gene: TRBJ2-7
v_gene: TRBV28
CDR3aa: CASSLKAPKPLSF
CDR3nt: TGTGCCAGCAGTTTAAAGGCACCTAAACCTCTATCTTTC

abundance: .
d_gene: TRBD1
j_gene: TRBJ1-4
v_gene: TRBV19
CDR3aa: CASRLQGAGEKLFF
CDR3nt: TGTGCCAGTAGACTACAGGGGGCGGGAGAAAAACTGTTTTTT

abundance: .
d_gene: .
j_gene: TRBJ2-2
v_gene: TRBV7-3
CDR3aa: CASSPRRRTNTGELFF
CDR3nt: TGTGCCAGCAGCCCCCGACGACGGACGAACACCGGGGAGCTGTTTTTT

abundance: .
d_gene: .
j_gene: TRBJ2-1
v_gene: TRBV11-2
CDR3aa: CASSLRTGPNNEQFF
CDR3nt: TGTGCCAGCAGCCTGAGGACTGGACCGAACAATGAGCAGTTCTTC

abundance: .
d_gene: .
j_gene: TRBJ2-7
v_gene: TRBV2
CDR3aa: CASSVLGRAYEQYF
CDR3nt: TGTGCCAGCAGTGTATTGGGCAGAGCCTACGAGCAGTACTTC

abundance: .
d_gene: .
j_gene: TRBJ1-2
v_gene: TRBV5-1
CDR3aa: CASSLEGNNYGYTF
CDR3nt: TGCGCCAGCAGCTTGGAAGGGAACAACTATGGCTACACCTTC

abundance: .
d_gene: TRBD1
j_gene: TRBJ1-2
v_gene: TRBV5-4
CDR3aa: CASTSGSGQTHYGYTF
CDR3nt: TGTGCCAGCACCTCGGGATCGGGACAGACCCACTATGGCTACACCTTC

abundance: .
d_gene: .
j_gene: TRBJ1-5
v_gene: TRBV30
CDR3aa: CAWSPPRDGPQHF
CDR3nt: TGTGCCTGGAGTCCCCCCCGGGATGGGCCCCAGCATTTT

abundance: .
d_gene: .
j_gene: TRBJ2-3
v_gene: TRBV2
CDR3aa: CASRPRGRLTDTQYF
CDR3nt: TGTGCCAGCAGGCCCAGGGGGAGGCTCACAGATACGCAGTATTTT

abundance: once
d_gene: .
j_gene: TRBJ1-2
v_gene: TRBV30
CDR3aa: CAWSVRSGGYTF
CDR3nt: TGTGCCTGGAGTGTGCGAAGTGGCGGCTACACCTTC

abundance: .
d_gene: .
j_gene: TRBJ2-5
v_gene: TRBV2
CDR3aa: CASSEIAEWETQYF
CDR3nt: TGTGCCAGCAGTGAAATAGCGGAGTGGGAGACCCAGTACTTC

abundance: .
d_gene: TRBD2
j_gene: TRBJ2-1
v_gene: TRBV4-3
CDR3aa: CASSQATFAGVEQFF
CDR3nt: TGCGCCAGCAGCCAAGCTACTTTCGCGGGAGTCGAGCAGTTCTTC

abundance: .
d_gene: TRBD1
j_gene: TRBJ1-1
v_gene: TRBV4-2
CDR3aa: CASSQDRDREVTEAFF
CDR3nt: TGTGCCAGCAGCCAAGATCGGGACAGGGAGGTCACTGAAGCTTTCTTT

abundance: .
d_gene: TRBD2
j_gene: TRBJ2-5
v_gene: TRBV7-3
CDR3aa: CASSRNVPGLAGGETQYF
CDR3nt: TGTGCCAGCAGCCGAAACGTCCCGGGACTAGCGGGAGGAGAGACCCAGTACTTC

abundance: once
d_gene: TRBD1
j_gene: TRBJ1-1
v_gene: TRBV13
CDR3aa: CASSRMDRANTEAFF
CDR3nt: TGTGCCAGCAGCCGAATGGACAGGGCGAACACTGAAGCTTTCTTT